This T cell receptor beta chain was observed in a study of glioma-infiltrating T cells after dendritic cell vaccination. Study background: Patients received three intradermal dendritic cell vaccine injections at biweekly intervals.

In its sample, this clone was seen a few times. Selection required adequate fresh-frozen tumor tissue plus more than two years' survival data. Trimming removed 0 bases from V and 6 bases from J; junction bases left unmatched: 23. The germline V gene encodes CDR1 MRHNA and CDR2 SNTAGT. The CDR3 loop spans 21 amino acids. The immunoSEQ assay amplified TCRB CDR3 from up to roughly 2 ug DNA. Assay: immunoSEQ multiplex PCR; the TCRdb copy retains only in-frame clones and omits some. This sample has just over 95,000 clones, with 79% found just once. V gene TRBV6-4 combines with J gene TRBJ1-3, with 7 bases matching TRBD1. The clonotype was recovered from a human donor with glioblastoma. This material consisted of blood, taken before dendritic cell vaccination. CDR3 bases: TGTGCCAGCAGTGACTCTGGACTAACGGAAGGGGGCATCCGACTCGCAAACACCATATATTTT. Residues: CASSDSGLTEGGIRLANTIYF.